This is a list of T cell receptor beta chains from one sample in a study of T cells in Graves' hyperthyroidism and ophthalmopathy. TCRdb independently ran MiXCR on the multiplex PCR reads; one entry per CDR3 protein. This sample has over 500,000 distinct CDR3 sequences, with 46% found just once. The material sequenced was peripheral blood or thyroid tissue (not recorded which). The receptors were gathered from an adult woman with Graves' disease, either hyperthyroidism or ophthalmopathy (not recorded which). Each CDR3 is given with its conserved first and last residue. Each record gives: J gene, V gene, D gene, clone size, CDR3 protein, CDR3 DNA. A D gene is named only where the DNA matches it firmly. Size is stated for part of the rows, as once, few or many counts, or as a class when the clone is expanded.

J gene: TRBJ2-7; V gene: TRBV10-2; D gene: NA; clone size: NA; CDR3 protein: CASSASTRGASEQYF; CDR3 DNA: TGCGCCAGCAGTGCCAGTACCAGAGGAGCGTCTGAGCAGTACTTC
J gene: TRBJ1-1; V gene: TRBV4-3; D gene: NA; clone size: many; CDR3 protein: CASSQDQGRTNTEAFF; CDR3 DNA: TGCGCCAGCAGCCAAGATCAGGGCAGGACAAACACTGAAGCTTTCTTT
J gene: TRBJ1-1; V gene: TRBV7-2; D gene: NA; clone size: NA; CDR3 protein: CASSLNGRLNTEAFF; CDR3 DNA: TGTGCCAGCAGCTTAAACGGCCGCTTGAACACTGAAGCTTTCTTT
J gene: TRBJ1-1; V gene: TRBV7-2; D gene: NA; clone size: NA; CDR3 protein: CASSQQREDTEAFF; CDR3 DNA: TGTGCCAGCAGCCAACAAAGGGAGGACACTGAAGCTTTCTTT
J gene: TRBJ1-1; V gene: TRBV9; D gene: NA; clone size: NA; CDR3 protein: CASSLVTAAEAFF; CDR3 DNA: TGCGCCAGCAGCTTGGTAACCGCTGCTGAAGCTTTCTTT
J gene: TRBJ1-1; V gene: TRBV10-2; D gene: NA; clone size: once; CDR3 protein: CASTSVSTEAFF; CDR3 DNA: TGCGCCAGCACCTCAGTTAGCACTGAAGCTTTCTTT
J gene: TRBJ2-2; V gene: TRBV7-3; D gene: TRBD1; clone size: NA; CDR3 protein: CASSPITGDPGELFF; CDR3 DNA: TGTGCCAGCAGTCCTATAACAGGGGACCCCGGGGAGCTGTTTTTT
J gene: TRBJ2-7; V gene: TRBV6-5; D gene: TRBD2; clone size: many; CDR3 protein: CASMALAAYEQYF; CDR3 DNA: TGTGCCAGCATGGCCCTAGCGGCCTACGAGCAGTACTTC
J gene: TRBJ1-3; V gene: TRBV10-3; D gene: NA; clone size: many; CDR3 protein: CAISAFNENTIYF; CDR3 DNA: TGTGCCATCAGTGCCTTTAACGAGAACACCATATATTTT
J gene: TRBJ2-7; V gene: TRBV7-2; D gene: NA; clone size: NA; CDR3 protein: CASSPHYLSVYEQYF; CDR3 DNA: TGTGCCAGCAGCCCCCACTACCTTAGTGTCTACGAGCAGTACTTC
J gene: TRBJ2-7; V gene: TRBV7-9; D gene: NA; clone size: NA; CDR3 protein: CASSSPGEREQYF; CDR3 DNA: TGTGCCAGCAGCTCCCCAGGGGAGAGGGAGCAGTACTTC
J gene: TRBJ1-2; V gene: TRBV28; D gene: TRBD1; clone size: few; CDR3 protein: CASSRDRAQGDYGYTF; CDR3 DNA: TGTGCCAGCAGTAGGGACAGGGCCCAGGGGGACTATGGCTACACCTTC
J gene: TRBJ1-2; V gene: TRBV7-9; D gene: NA; clone size: NA; CDR3 protein: CASSPPGHGYTF; CDR3 DNA: TGTGCCAGCAGCCCCCCGGGACATGGCTACACCTTC
J gene: TRBJ2-5; V gene: TRBV10-3; D gene: TRBD1; clone size: NA; CDR3 protein: CAISEWTGGKTQYF; CDR3 DNA: TGTGCCATCAGTGAGTGGACAGGGGGAAAGACCCAGTACTTC
J gene: TRBJ2-5; V gene: TRBV28; D gene: NA; clone size: NA; CDR3 protein: CVEAAMGETQYF; CDR3 DNA: TGTGTCGAGGCGGCGATGGGCGAGACCCAGTACTTC
J gene: TRBJ1-5; V gene: TRBV10-3; D gene: NA; clone size: few; CDR3 protein: CAISVGPSENQPQHF; CDR3 DNA: TGTGCCATCAGTGTAGGACCGAGCGAAAATCAGCCCCAGCATTTT
J gene: TRBJ1-4; V gene: TRBV7-9; D gene: TRBD1; clone size: NA; CDR3 protein: CASSANDRGTNEKLFF; CDR3 DNA: TGTGCCAGCAGCGCAAATGACAGGGGGACTAATGAAAAACTGTTTTTT
J gene: TRBJ1-1; V gene: TRBV3-1; D gene: NA; clone size: NA; CDR3 protein: CASRGDTEAFF; CDR3 DNA: TGTGCCAGCAGGGGCGACACTGAAGCTTTCTTT
J gene: TRBJ1-2; V gene: TRBV28; D gene: NA; clone size: NA; CDR3 protein: CASSFGAGSYGYTF; CDR3 DNA: TGTGCCAGCAGTTTCGGAGCAGGGAGCTATGGCTACACCTTC
J gene: TRBJ2-7; V gene: TRBV29-1; D gene: TRBD1; clone size: NA; CDR3 protein: CSVKQGALEQYF; CDR3 DNA: TGCAGCGTGAAGCAGGGGGCGTTGGAGCAGTACTTC
J gene: TRBJ1-4; V gene: TRBV7-9; D gene: TRBD1; clone size: NA; CDR3 protein: CASSHRDRGIFVEKLFF; CDR3 DNA: TGTGCCAGCAGCCACCGGGACAGGGGTATCTTCGTTGAAAAACTGTTTTTT
J gene: TRBJ1-2; V gene: TRBV7-9; D gene: TRBD1; clone size: NA; CDR3 protein: CASSIIDRVNGYTF; CDR3 DNA: TGTGCCAGCAGCATTATCGACAGGGTTAACGGCTACACCTTC
J gene: TRBJ2-5; V gene: TRBV15; D gene: TRBD2; clone size: NA; CDR3 protein: CATASGQGPQETQYF; CDR3 DNA: TGTGCCACCGCTAGCGGTCAGGGTCCCCAAGAGACCCAGTACTTC
J gene: TRBJ2-5; V gene: TRBV2; D gene: TRBD1; clone size: NA; CDR3 protein: CASSVDRGETQYF; CDR3 DNA: TGTGCCAGCAGTGTCGACAGGGGCGAGACCCAGTACTTC
J gene: TRBJ1-6; V gene: TRBV20-1; D gene: NA; clone size: many; CDR3 protein: CSASIQGNNSPLHF; CDR3 DNA: TGCAGTGCTAGTATACAGGGTAATAATTCACCCCTCCACTTT
J gene: TRBJ2-7; V gene: TRBV24-1; D gene: TRBD2; clone size: many; CDR3 protein: CATSAGAYYEQYF; CDR3 DNA: TGTGCCACCTCGGCGGGAGCCTACTACGAGCAGTACTTC
J gene: TRBJ1-1; V gene: TRBV29-1; D gene: NA; clone size: few; CDR3 protein: CSVGGGSTETFF; CDR3 DNA: NA
J gene: TRBJ1-2; V gene: TRBV24-1; D gene: NA; clone size: many; CDR3 protein: CATSSSGVNYGYTF; CDR3 DNA: TGTGCCACCAGTTCTTCAGGGGTTAACTATGGCTACACCTTC
J gene: TRBJ2-7; V gene: TRBV29-1; D gene: TRBD2; clone size: many; CDR3 protein: CSGRLSSGRGSYEQYF; CDR3 DNA: TGCAGCGGGAGGTTGTCTAGCGGGAGAGGTTCCTACGAGCAGTACTTC
J gene: TRBJ1-1; V gene: TRBV7-2; D gene: NA; clone size: many; CDR3 protein: CASSLATGNTEAFF; CDR3 DNA: TGTGCCAGCAGCTTAGCAACGGGGAACACTGAAGCTTTCTTT
J gene: TRBJ2-1; V gene: TRBV29-1; D gene: NA; clone size: few; CDR3 protein: CSVERQEAYNEQFF; CDR3 DNA: TGCAGCGTTGAGAGGCAGGAGGCTTACAATGAGCAGTTCTTC
J gene: TRBJ1-2; V gene: TRBV7-9; D gene: NA; clone size: NA; CDR3 protein: CASSLGSIGSNGYTF; CDR3 DNA: TGTGCCAGCAGCTTAGGAAGTATCGGATCGAACGGCTACACCTTC
J gene: TRBJ1-5; V gene: TRBV5-1; D gene: NA; clone size: many; CDR3 protein: CASSLTARDTNNQPQHF; CDR3 DNA: TGCGCCAGCAGCTTGACGGCCCGGGACACCAACAATCAGCCCCAGCATTTT
J gene: TRBJ2-5; V gene: TRBV10-3; D gene: NA; clone size: NA; CDR3 protein: CAISEYGETQYF; CDR3 DNA: TGTGCCATCAGTGAGTACGGAGAGACCCAGTACTTC
J gene: TRBJ2-7; V gene: TRBV7-9; D gene: NA; clone size: NA; CDR3 protein: CASSFGRDQPQQYF; CDR3 DNA: TGTGCCAGCAGCTTCGGCAGGGATCAGCCCCAGCAGTACTTC
J gene: TRBJ2-6; V gene: TRBV25-1; D gene: TRBD1; clone size: few; CDR3 protein: CASSTTGGSGANVLTF; CDR3 DNA: TGTGCCAGCAGTACGACAGGGGGCTCTGGGGCCAACGTCCTGACTTTC
J gene: TRBJ1-1; V gene: TRBV7-9; D gene: NA; clone size: once; CDR3 protein: CASSPHRGNPMNTEAFF; CDR3 DNA: TGTGCCAGCAGCCCCCATCGTGGGAACCCCATGAACACTGAAGCTTTCTTT
J gene: TRBJ1-5; V gene: TRBV6-5; D gene: TRBD1; clone size: few; CDR3 protein: CASSSRLTGVQPQHF; CDR3 DNA: TGTGCCAGCAGTTCCCGACTGACAGGGGTTCAGCCCCAGCATTTT
J gene: TRBJ1-1; V gene: TRBV6-4; D gene: TRBD1; clone size: NA; CDR3 protein: CASSDGTGVSNTEAFF; CDR3 DNA: TGTGCCAGCAGTGACGGGACAGGGGTCTCGAACACTGAAGCTTTCTTT
J gene: TRBJ1-2; V gene: TRBV24-1; D gene: NA; clone size: NA; CDR3 protein: CATRDSSYGYTF; CDR3 DNA: TGTGCCACCAGGGACAGCTCTTATGGCTACACCTTC
J gene: TRBJ1-1; V gene: TRBV24-1; D gene: NA; clone size: few; CDR3 protein: CATSATAYTEAFF; CDR3 DNA: TGTGCCACCAGTGCAACAGCGTATACTGAAGCTTTCTTT
J gene: TRBJ2-2; V gene: TRBV20-1; D gene: TRBD2; clone size: few; CDR3 protein: CSATGTRNTGELFF; CDR3 DNA: TGCAGTGCTACCGGGACTAGGAACACCGGGGAGCTGTTTTTT
J gene: TRBJ2-7; V gene: TRBV10-3; D gene: NA; clone size: many; CDR3 protein: CAISESRAEQYF; CDR3 DNA: TGTGCCATCAGTGAGAGCAGGGCCGAGCAGTACTTC
J gene: TRBJ1-5; V gene: TRBV28; D gene: TRBD1; clone size: NA; CDR3 protein: CASSGPGQGAGQPQHF; CDR3 DNA: TGTGCCAGCAGTGGACCGGGACAGGGGGCGGGACAGCCCCAGCATTTT
J gene: TRBJ2-5; V gene: TRBV7-9; D gene: NA; clone size: NA; CDR3 protein: CASRYPGRETQYF; CDR3 DNA: TGTGCCAGCAGATACCCGGGGCGCGAGACCCAGTACTTC
J gene: TRBJ1-2; V gene: TRBV20-1; D gene: TRBD1; clone size: NA; CDR3 protein: CSARMDRGYGYTF; CDR3 DNA: TGCAGTGCTAGGATGGACAGGGGCTATGGCTACACCTTC
J gene: TRBJ1-2; V gene: TRBV7-9; D gene: NA; clone size: NA; CDR3 protein: CASGPFSYGYTF; CDR3 DNA: TGTGCCAGCGGGCCATTTTCTTATGGCTACACCTTC
J gene: TRBJ2-7; V gene: TRBV7-8; D gene: TRBD2; clone size: NA; CDR3 protein: CASSHELARHEQYF; CDR3 DNA: TGTGCCAGCAGCCATGAACTAGCGCGCCACGAGCAGTACTTC